This TCR beta chain was documented in a study of OX40 agonist ivuxolimab in advanced cancers. As for the study in general: The study treated patients with ivuxolimab, an agonistic anti-OX40 (CD134) antibody. Previous treatment with anti-PD-1, anti-PD-L1 or anti-CTLA-4 therapy was allowed; about 37% had received some. The patients received ivuxolimab by intravenous route every 2 weeks at 0.01 to 10 mg/kg.

TCRdb keeps only in-frame clones here, not all; method: immunoSEQ multiplex PCR. The sample gives 55,000 or so clones, about 90% of which show up once; about 13% is in the top ten. Germline trimming cut 4 bases from V and 2 bases from J; bases unmatched to any gene: 6. The CDR3 extends over 17 amino acids. The germline CDR1 and CDR2 sequences are ENHRY and SYGVKD. The chain employs TRBV10-3 and TRBJ2-3; 13 bases align to TRBD2. This TCR was recovered from an adult with an advanced solid tumor such as melanoma, head and neck, liver or kidney cancer. This specimen was CD4+ or CD8+ T cells sorted from blood, taken in a trial of the OX40 agonist ivuxolimab. For the CDR3, the DNA is TGTGCCATCAGTGGTAGGACTAGCGGGAGTTTCACAGATACGCAGTATTTT. Translation: CAISGRTSGSFTDTQYF.